This is a list of T cell receptor beta chains from one sample in a study of cytotoxic CD8 clonotypes in ibrutinib-treated CLL. TCRdb keeps only in-frame clones here, not all; method: immunoSEQ multiplex PCR. The sample gives 35,000 to 50,000 clones, around 70% of which show up once; about a tenth is in the top ten. Material: PBMCs, obtained at disease progression, from a patient treated with ibrutinib. The receptors originated from a human donor with chronic lymphocytic leukemia. The CDR3 runs from the conserved cysteine through the conserved F or W. Fields, in order: J gene, clone size, D gene, V gene, CDR3 length, CDR3 protein, CDR3 DNA. A D gene is named only where the DNA matches it firmly. Clone size appears in some rows only: once, few, many, or a class for an expanded clone.

TRBJ1-5	-	TRBD1	TRBV7-8	14	CASSRQGAGQPQHF	TGTGCCAGCAGCCGACAGGGGGCTGGGCAGCCCCAGCATTTT
TRBJ1-2	-	-	TRBV27	13	CASSYSYNYGYTF	TGTGCCAGCAGTTACTCATATAACTATGGCTACACCTTC
TRBJ1-1	-	-	TRBV10-3	13	CAISEGFATEAFF	TGTGCCATCAGTGAAGGGTTCGCCACTGAAGCTTTCTTT
TRBJ2-3	-	TRBD2	TRBV15	17	CATSRDPIAGGIDTQYF	TGTGCCACCAGCAGAGACCCTATAGCGGGGGGGATAGATACGCAGTATTTT
TRBJ1-2	-	-	TRBV7-9	14	CASSLVAGNYGYTF	TGTGCCAGCAGCTTAGTAGCAGGGAACTATGGCTACACCTTC
TRBJ1-1	-	-	TRBV6-1	15	CASSVHGGENTEAFF	TGTGCCAGCAGTGTCCATGGAGGGGAGAACACTGAAGCTTTCTTT
TRBJ2-1	-	-	TRBV18	13	CASSPTAYNEQFF	TGTGCCAGCTCACCAACGGCCTACAATGAGCAGTTCTTC
TRBJ2-3	-	-	TRBV4-1	15	CASSLGGGGTDTQYF	TGCGCCAGCAGCCTTGGCGGAGGGGGCACAGATACGCAGTATTTT
TRBJ1-5	-	-	TRBV4-1	20	CASSQAGEVYGVYSNQPQHF	TGCGCCAGCAGCCAAGCTGGAGAAGTATACGGTGTATATAGCAATCAGCCCCAGCATTTT
TRBJ2-1	-	-	TRBV27	13	CASSLREYNEQFF	TGTGCCAGCAGTTTAAGGGAGTACAATGAGCAGTTCTTC
TRBJ2-3	-	TRBD2	TRBV18	15	CASSLGTSGSDTQYF	TGTGCCAGCTCCCTCGGGACTAGCGGTTCAGATACGCAGTATTTT
TRBJ1-4	-	-	TRBV28	14	CASSFGGLDEKLFF	TGTGCCAGCAGTTTCGGGGGACTTGATGAAAAACTGTTTTTT
TRBJ2-1	-	-	TRBV30	12	CACSASYNEQFF	TGTGCCTGCTCTGCGTCCTACAATGAGCAGTTCTTC
TRBJ2-1	few	-	TRBV18	13	CASSPPAPKEQFF	TGTGCCAGCTCACCACCGGCACCGAAGGAGCAGTTCTTC
TRBJ2-3	-	TRBD1	TRBV15	15	CATSRGQASTDTQYF	TGTGCCACCAGCCGGGGACAGGCCAGCACAGATACGCAGTATTTT
TRBJ2-4	-	TRBD2	TRBV6-5	15	CASRRLAAAKNIQYF	TGTGCCAGCAGACGACTAGCAGCAGCCAAAAACATTCAGTACTTC
TRBJ1-6	-	-	TRBV6-1	14	CASRRPIHNSPLHF	TGTGCCAGCAGGCGACCAATACATAATTCACCCCTCCACTTT
TRBJ2-3	-	-	TRBV28	13	CASSSPPGDTQYF	TGTGCCAGCAGTTCCCCCCCAGGAGATACGCAGTATTTT
TRBJ2-7	-	-	TRBV9	12	CASSVGGDEQYF	TGTGCCAGCAGCGTAGGGGGCGACGAGCAGTACTTC
TRBJ2-3	-	-	TRBV30	12	CAWSVMADTQYF	TGTGCCTGGAGTGTGATGGCAGATACGCAGTATTTT
TRBJ2-5	-	-	TRBV5-1	13	CASSYGQSETQYF	TGCGCCAGCAGCTACGGACAGAGCGAGACCCAGTACTTC
TRBJ2-5	-	-	TRBV6-1	15	CASSEALGTQETQYF	TGTGCCAGCAGTGAAGCATTGGGGACCCAAGAGACCCAGTACTTC
TRBJ1-6	once	-	TRBV9	12	CASSVVGSPLHF	TGTGCCAGCAGCGTAGTCGGTTCACCCCTCCACTTT
TRBJ2-3	-	TRBD2	TRBV6-5	14	CASRSGGSSDTQYF	TGTGCCAGCAGATCGGGAGGGAGTTCAGATACGCAGTATTTT
TRBJ2-1	-	TRBD2	TRBV6-1	15	CASTSGLAGNNEQFF	TGTGCCAGCACCTCGGGACTAGCGGGGAACAATGAGCAGTTCTTC
TRBJ1-1	-	TRBD1	TRBV12-5	15	CASGEGQGENTEAFF	TGTGCTAGTGGTGAGGGACAGGGCGAGAACACTGAAGCTTTCTTT
TRBJ1-5	-	-	TRBV5-1	14	CASSFEGGHQPQHF	TGCGCCAGCAGCTTTGAAGGGGGGCATCAGCCCCAGCATTTT
TRBJ2-1	-	-	TRBV10-3	15	CAILDRPGRYNEQFF	TGTGCCATCCTTGACCGACCAGGTCGGTACAATGAGCAGTTCTTC
TRBJ2-3	-	-	TRBV5-4	15	CASSSMGVRTDTQYF	TGTGCCAGCAGCTCAATGGGAGTTCGGACAGATACGCAGTATTTT
TRBJ1-1	-	-	TRBV6-5	11	CASSPGVGAFF	TGTGCCAGCAGTCCAGGGGTTGGGGCTTTCTTT
TRBJ1-5	-	-	TRBV6-1	14	CASSEDGVVQPQHF	TGTGCCAGCAGTGAAGATGGGGTCGTACAGCCCCAGCATTTT
TRBJ2-7	-	-	TRBV27	15	CASSLSSWGAYEQYF	TGTGCCAGCAGTTTATCTTCCTGGGGGGCGTACGAGCAGTACTTC
TRBJ2-7	-	TRBD1	TRBV4-1	13	CASSQTGVHEQYF	TGCGCCAGCAGCCAGACAGGGGTCCACGAGCAGTACTTC
TRBJ2-7	-	TRBD1	TRBV6-1	14	CASNPTGDWIEQYF	TGTGCCAGCAACCCGACAGGGGATTGGATCGAGCAGTACTTC
TRBJ1-1	-	-	TRBV6-5	13	CASSYGGGTEAFF	TGTGCCAGCAGTTACGGAGGAGGCACTGAAGCTTTCTTT
TRBJ1-2	-	-	TRBV27	10	CASWYYGYTF	TGTGCCAGCTGGTACTATGGCTACACCTTC
TRBJ2-3	-	TRBD2	TRBV11-3	16	CASSQRLAGAGDTQYF	TGTGCCAGCAGCCAGCGCTTAGCGGGGGCGGGAGATACGCAGTATTTT
TRBJ2-2	-	TRBD1	TRBV11-3	17	CASSPAPGTVNTGELFF	TGTGCCAGCAGCCCTGCTCCCGGGACAGTAAACACCGGGGAGCTGTTTTTT
TRBJ1-2	-	-	TRBV2	13	CASSEPSPHGYTF	TGTGCCAGCAGTGAGCCCTCCCCCCATGGCTACACCTTC
TRBJ2-1	-	TRBD2	TRBV5-5	16	CASSLAGLGALNEQFF	TGTGCCAGCAGCTTGGCAGGACTAGGGGCTCTGAATGAGCAGTTCTTC
TRBJ2-5	-	-	TRBV5-1	13	CASSREFGETQYF	TGCGCCAGCAGCCGGGAATTTGGAGAGACCCAGTACTTC
TRBJ1-6	-	TRBD1	TRBV7-6	16	CASSSGGVYDNSPLHF	TGTGCCAGCAGCTCAGGGGGGGTCTACGATAATTCACCCCTCCACTTT
TRBJ2-3	-	-	TRBV14	15	CASSQGRDYTDTQYF	TGTGCCAGCAGCCAGGGCAGAGACTATACCGATACGCAGTATTTT
TRBJ2-2	-	TRBD1	TRBV7-9	16	CASSRQGAVNTGELFF	TGTGCCAGCAGCCGACAGGGGGCGGTGAACACCGGGGAGCTGTTTTTT
TRBJ1-1	once	TRBD1	TRBV6-1	15	CASSGPTGKSTEAFF	TGTGCCAGCAGTGGACCGACAGGGAAAAGCACTGAAGCTTTCTTT
TRBJ2-5	-	-	TRBV5-6	15	CASSFTPGPLETQYF	TGTGCCAGCAGCTTTACCCCCGGCCCGTTAGAGACCCAGTACTTC
TRBJ1-5	few	-	TRBV4-1	14	CASSLDISNQPQHF	TGCGCCAGCAGTCTGGACATTAGCAATCAGCCCCAGCATTTT
TRBJ1-4	-	-	TRBV28	17	CASSSPSGGAEGEKLFF	TGTGCCAGCAGTTCCCCCTCTGGGGGCGCGGAGGGTGAAAAACTGTTTTTT
TRBJ1-2	-	TRBD1	TRBV7-9	16	CASSPQGAGANYGYTF	TGTGCCAGCAGCCCCCAGGGGGCGGGGGCTAACTATGGCTACACCTTC
TRBJ1-4	few	TRBD1	TRBV2	14	CASRPGQGAGELFF	TGTGCCAGCAGACCGGGACAGGGCGCCGGGGAACTGTTTTTT
TRBJ2-1	-	-	TRBV5-1	13	CASSLQQYNEQFF	TGCGCCAGCAGCTTGCAGCAGTACAATGAGCAGTTCTTC
TRBJ2-7	-	-	TRBV5-4	15	CASSSGDTLSYEQYF	TGTGCCAGCAGCTCTGGGGACACCCTCTCCTACGAGCAGTACTTC
TRBJ2-7	few	-	TRBV27	17	CASSLIRVQGASYEQYF	TGTGCCAGCAGTTTGATACGAGTGCAGGGCGCCTCCTACGAGCAGTACTTC
TRBJ2-5	-	-	TRBV5-4	15	CASSLGLGGSETQYF	TGTGCCAGCAGCTTGGGACTAGGGGGATCCGAGACCCAGTACTTC
TRBJ1-1	-	-	TRBV21-1	15	CASSKQGAVNTEAFF	TGTGCCAGCAGCAAACAAGGGGCAGTGAACACTGAAGCTTTCTTT
TRBJ1-4	-	-	TRBV5-6	14	CASSNSPANEKLFF	TGTGCCAGCAGTAACAGTCCTGCGAATGAAAAACTGTTTTTT
TRBJ2-7	-	-	TRBV4-1	15	CASSPLGGTPYEQYF	TGCGCCAGCAGCCCCCTAGGCGGAACCCCCTACGAGCAGTACTTC